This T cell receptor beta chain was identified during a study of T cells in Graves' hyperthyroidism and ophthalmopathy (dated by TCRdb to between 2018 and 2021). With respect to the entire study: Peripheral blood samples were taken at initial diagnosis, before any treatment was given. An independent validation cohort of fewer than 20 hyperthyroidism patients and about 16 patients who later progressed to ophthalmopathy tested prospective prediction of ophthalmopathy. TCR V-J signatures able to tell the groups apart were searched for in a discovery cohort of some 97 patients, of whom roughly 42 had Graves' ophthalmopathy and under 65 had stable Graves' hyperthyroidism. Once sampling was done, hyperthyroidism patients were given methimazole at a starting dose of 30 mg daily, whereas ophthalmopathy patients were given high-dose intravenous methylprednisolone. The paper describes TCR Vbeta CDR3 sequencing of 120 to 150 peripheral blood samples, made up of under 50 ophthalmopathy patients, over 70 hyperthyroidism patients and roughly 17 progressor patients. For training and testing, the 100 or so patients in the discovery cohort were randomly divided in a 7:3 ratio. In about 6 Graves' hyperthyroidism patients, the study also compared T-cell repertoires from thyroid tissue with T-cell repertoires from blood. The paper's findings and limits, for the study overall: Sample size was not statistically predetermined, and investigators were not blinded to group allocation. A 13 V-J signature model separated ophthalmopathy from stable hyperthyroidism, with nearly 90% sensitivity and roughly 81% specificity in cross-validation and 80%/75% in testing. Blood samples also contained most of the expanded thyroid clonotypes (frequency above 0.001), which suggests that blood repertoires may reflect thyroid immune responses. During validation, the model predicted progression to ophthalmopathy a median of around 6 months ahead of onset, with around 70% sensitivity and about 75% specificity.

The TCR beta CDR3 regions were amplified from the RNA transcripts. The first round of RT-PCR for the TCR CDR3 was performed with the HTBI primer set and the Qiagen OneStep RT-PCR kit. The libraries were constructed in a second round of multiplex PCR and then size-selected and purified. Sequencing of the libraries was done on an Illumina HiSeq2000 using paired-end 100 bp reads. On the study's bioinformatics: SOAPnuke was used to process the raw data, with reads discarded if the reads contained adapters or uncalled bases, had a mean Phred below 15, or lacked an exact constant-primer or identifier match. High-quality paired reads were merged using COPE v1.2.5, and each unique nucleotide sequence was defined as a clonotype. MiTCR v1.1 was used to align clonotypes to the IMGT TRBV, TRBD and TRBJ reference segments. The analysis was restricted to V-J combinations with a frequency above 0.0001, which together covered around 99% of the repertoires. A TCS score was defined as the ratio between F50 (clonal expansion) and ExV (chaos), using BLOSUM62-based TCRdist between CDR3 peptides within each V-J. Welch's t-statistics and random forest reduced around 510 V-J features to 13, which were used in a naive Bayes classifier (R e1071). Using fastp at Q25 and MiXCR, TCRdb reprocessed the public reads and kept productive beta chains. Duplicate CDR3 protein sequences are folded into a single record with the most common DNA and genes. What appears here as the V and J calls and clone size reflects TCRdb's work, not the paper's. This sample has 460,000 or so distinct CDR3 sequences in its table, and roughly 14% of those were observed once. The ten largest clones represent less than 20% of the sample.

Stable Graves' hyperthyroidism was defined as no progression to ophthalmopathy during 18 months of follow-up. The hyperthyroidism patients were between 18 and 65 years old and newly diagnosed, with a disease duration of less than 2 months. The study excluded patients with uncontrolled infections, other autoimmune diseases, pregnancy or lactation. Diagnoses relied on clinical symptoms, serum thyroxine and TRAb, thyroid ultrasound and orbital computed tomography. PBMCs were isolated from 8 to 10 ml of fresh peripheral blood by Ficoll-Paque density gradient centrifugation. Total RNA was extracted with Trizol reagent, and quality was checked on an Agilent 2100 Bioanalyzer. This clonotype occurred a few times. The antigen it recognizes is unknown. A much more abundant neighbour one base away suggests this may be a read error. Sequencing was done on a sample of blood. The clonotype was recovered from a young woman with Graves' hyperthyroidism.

The DNA is as follows: TGTGCCAGCAGCAACCACCCGGGACTAGCGGGAGAGAACACAGATACGCAGTATTTT. It codes for CASSNHPGLAGENTDTQYF. This receptor chain uses TRBV11-2 and TRBJ2-3; 14 nucleotides in the junction match TRBD2. V trim: 5 bases; J trim: 2 bases; unmatched bases: 12. The germline V gene gives CDR1 as SGHAT and CDR2 as FQNNGV. The CDR3, cysteine through phenylalanine, is 19 amino acids long. Only CDR3 DNA is held: 57 bases, read in frame from base 1. The full variable domain, with segments outside the CDR3 supplied by the reference TRBV11-2 and TRBJ2-3 proteins, appears as EAGVAQSPRYKIIEKRQSVAFWCNPISGHATLYWYQQILGQGPKLLIQFQNNGVVDDSQLPKDRFSAERLKGVDSTLKIQPAKLEDSAVYLCASSNHPGLAGENTDTQYFGPGTRLTVL.